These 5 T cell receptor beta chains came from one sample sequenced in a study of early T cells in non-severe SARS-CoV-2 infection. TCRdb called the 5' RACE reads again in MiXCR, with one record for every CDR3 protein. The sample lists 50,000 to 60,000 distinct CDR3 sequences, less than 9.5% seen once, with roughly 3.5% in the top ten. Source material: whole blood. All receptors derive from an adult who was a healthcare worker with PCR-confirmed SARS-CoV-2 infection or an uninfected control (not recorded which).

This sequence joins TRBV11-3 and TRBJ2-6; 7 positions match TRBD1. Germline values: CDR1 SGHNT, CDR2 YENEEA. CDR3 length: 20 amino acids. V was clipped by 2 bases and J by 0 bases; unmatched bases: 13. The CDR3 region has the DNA TGTGCCAGCAGCTTACCGGACAGGACCTGGGCCCTCTCTGGGGCCAACGTCCTGACTTTC. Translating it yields CASSLPDRTWALSGANVLTF.

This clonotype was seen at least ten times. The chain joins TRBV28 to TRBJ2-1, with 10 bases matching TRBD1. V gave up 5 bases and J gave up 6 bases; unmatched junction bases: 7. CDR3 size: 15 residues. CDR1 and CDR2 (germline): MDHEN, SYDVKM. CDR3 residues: CASSSGQGGSNEQFF. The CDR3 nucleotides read TGTGCCAGCAGTAGCGGACAGGGGGGGAGCAATGAGCAGTTCTTC.

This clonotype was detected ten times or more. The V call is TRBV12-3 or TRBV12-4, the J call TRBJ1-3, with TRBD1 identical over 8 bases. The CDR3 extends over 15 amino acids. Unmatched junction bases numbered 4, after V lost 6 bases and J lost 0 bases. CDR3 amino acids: CASRRQGPSGNTIYF. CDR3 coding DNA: TGTGCCAGCAGGCGACAGGGGCCCTCTGGAAACACCATATATTTT.

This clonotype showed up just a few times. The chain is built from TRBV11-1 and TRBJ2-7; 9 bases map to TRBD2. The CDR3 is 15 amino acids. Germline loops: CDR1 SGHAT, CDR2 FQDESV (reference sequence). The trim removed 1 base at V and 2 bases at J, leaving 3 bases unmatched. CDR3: CASSLGLAETYEQYF. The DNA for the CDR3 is TGTGCCAGCAGCTTAGGACTAGCGGAAACCTACGAGCAGTACTTC.

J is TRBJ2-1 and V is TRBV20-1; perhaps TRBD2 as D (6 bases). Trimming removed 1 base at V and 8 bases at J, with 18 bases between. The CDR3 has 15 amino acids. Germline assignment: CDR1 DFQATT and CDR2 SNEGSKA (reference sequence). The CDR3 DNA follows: TGCAGTGCTAGAGCCCATACTGGGGGGTGGCATGAGCAGTTCTTC. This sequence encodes CSARAHTGGWHEQFF.